This entry lists 14 T cell receptor beta chains sequenced from one sample in a study of OX40 agonist ivuxolimab in advanced cancers. Library prep was done by the immunoSEQ multiplex PCR assay. TCRdb provides this immuneACCESS table in a form limited to in-frame rearrangements. Some clones are lacking; in checked studies, under half of them reflect an unresolved V gene, and why the rest are absent is not known. The sample profile shows some 17,000 clones; about 88% of them were found once. The top ten clones comprise roughly 27% of the sample. The material sequenced was CD4+ or CD8+ T cells sorted from blood, taken in a trial of the OX40 agonist ivuxolimab. These receptors were taken from an adult with an advanced solid tumor such as melanoma, head and neck, liver or kidney cancer.

J is TRBJ1-5 and V is TRBV7-6; 8 bases match TRBD1. The CDR3 spans 15 residues. V lost 2 bases and J lost 6; bases outside the gene matches: 6. The germline gives CDR1 SGHVS, CDR2 FNYEAQ. The CDR3 nucleotides read TGTGCCAGCAGCTTACTGGAAGGACAGGGTCAGCCCCAGCATTTT. Its protein is CASSLLEGQGQPQHF.

This clone was counted between two and nine times. This chain joins TRBV13 and TRBJ1-2, with TRBD1 as a possible D gene (5 bases). Trimming cost V 0 bases and J 4 bases, with 6 bases left between them. The CDR3 is 13 amino acids. CDR1 is PRHDT, CDR2 FYEKMQ, per germline (reference sequence). The CDR3 coding sequence is TGTGCCAGCAGCTTAGGGGGGGGCTATGGCTACACCTTC. Translation: CASSLGGGYGYTF.

V is TRBV10-3 and J is TRBJ2-3; 7 bases agree with TRBD2. CDR3 size: 15 residues. Per germline, CDR1 ENHRY and CDR2 SYGVKD. With V trimmed by 6 bases and J by 6 bases, 12 bases remained unmatched. The CDR3 is CAISAGVNVGDTQYF. The CDR3 coding sequence is TGTGCCATCAGCGCGGGGGTCAATGTCGGGGATACGCAGTATTTT.

This chain links TRBV11-2 with TRBJ1-1; D unclear. Trimming pared 1 base from V and 2 bases from J, leaving 8 bases between. Looked up from germline, CDR1 is SGHAT and CDR2 is FQNNGV. The CDR3 loop spans 14 amino acids. CDR3 in DNA: TGTGCCAGCAGCTTAGGATTAGGTAACACTGAAGCTTTCTTT. It encodes CASSLGLGNTEAFF.

V gene TRBV7-9 combines with J gene TRBJ2-7; D ambiguous. The V gene's germline CDR1 is SEHNR and CDR2 FQNEAQ (reference sequence). The CDR3 covers 11 residues. Trimming removed 5 bases from V and 3 bases from J, with 5 bases in between. The CDR3: CASSPNYEQYF. For the CDR3, the DNA is TGTGCCAGCAGCCCGAACTACGAGCAGTACTTC.

The V and J genes are TRBV4-2 and TRBJ2-4; the D gene could be TRBD1 or TRBD2 (5 bases each). V gave up 5 bases and J gave up 8 bases, with 19 bases separating them. Germline V lookup: CDR1 LGHNA, CDR2 YNFKEQ. The CDR3 is made up of 15 amino acids. This chain's CDR3 is CASSLAPGTWDIQYF. In nucleotides, the CDR3 is TGTGCCAGCAGCTTGGCTCCCGGGACCTGGGACATTCAGTACTTC.

This clone is large. The chain has TRBV7-9 and TRBJ2-1, with D maybe TRBD1 (6 bases). From germline, CDR1 is SEHNR and CDR2 FQNEAQ (reference sequence). The CDR3 spans 15 residues. The ends were cut back, 6 bases at V and 0 bases at J, with 12 bases in the middle. The CDR3 region is CASSHTGFSYNEQFF. CDR3 sequence (DNA): TGTGCCAGCAGTCATACAGGGTTCTCCTACAATGAGCAGTTCTTC. Variable domain in full (rest from reference TRBV7-9 and TRBJ2-1): DTGVSQNPRHKITKRGQNVTFRCDPISEHNRLYWYRQTLGQGPEFLTYFQNEAQLEKSRLLSDRFSAERPKGSFSTLEIQRTEQGDSAMYLCASSHTGFSYNEQFFGPGTRLTVL.

This clone appeared a few times. The chain uses TRBV30 and TRBJ1-2; possibly TRBD1 for D (5 bases). The germline gives CDR1 GTSNPN, CDR2 SVGIG (reference sequence). The CDR3 spans 12 residues. Trimming shortened V by 1 base and J by 8 bases, and 11 bases separated the two germline ends. The CDR3 DNA follows: TGTGCCTGGAGTGGGGACCCTGAGGGCTACACCTTC. This codes for CAWSGDPEGYTF.

The DNA for the CDR3 is TGCGCCAGCAGCCAAGAGGAGGACAGAGCGGATACGCAGTATTTT. Translated: CASSQEEDRADTQYF. The chain combines TRBV4-1 with TRBJ2-3, with a possible D match to TRBD1 (6 bases). The germline gives CDR1 MGHRA, CDR2 YSYEKL. V shed 0 bases and J shed 6 bases, with 13 bases lying between them. The CDR3 is 15 residues long.

V is TRBV5-6 and J is TRBJ1-2; D remains unclear. Trimming removed 0 bases from V and 7 bases from J, with 13 bases in between. Looked up from germline, CDR1 is SGHDT and CDR2 is YYEEEE. The CDR3 length is 14 residues. The CDR3 nucleotides read TGTGCCAGCAGCTTGGGTCTCGGGTCTCGTGGCTACACCTTC. Its protein product is CASSLGLGSRGYTF.

The J gene is TRBJ2-7, the V gene TRBV27, with D possibly TRBD1 on 6 matching bases. The CDR3 covers 14 residues. Trimming took 5 bases from V and 1 from J, leaving 12 bases between them. Germline values: CDR1 MNHEY, CDR2 SMNVEV (reference sequence). In DNA form, the CDR3 reads TGTGCCAGCAGTAATGACAGGAGTTCCTACGAGCAGTACTTC. Its translation: CASSNDRSSYEQYF.

V usage is TRBV10-1 and J usage is TRBJ2-3; 10 bases agree with TRBD2. This CDR3 has 15 amino acids. CDR1 and CDR2 from the germline V gene are WNHNN and SYGVQD (reference sequence). The V gene end was trimmed by 3 bases and the J gene end by 4 bases; junction bases not matched to a gene: 4. CDR3 residues: CASSDLAGAPDTQYF. The CDR3 region has the DNA TGCGCCAGCAGTGATCTAGCGGGGGCACCAGATACGCAGTATTTT.

The V and J genes are TRBV5-6 and TRBJ2-1; D possibly corresponds to TRBD2 (5 bases). This CDR3 region has 15 residues. The germline V gene encodes CDR1 SGHDT and CDR2 YYEEEE. V was shortened by 0 bases and J by 7 bases, with 14 bases between the two germline ends. This chain's CDR3 is CASSLGGRQRNEQFF. The CDR3 coding sequence is TGTGCCAGCAGCTTGGGTGGTCGTCAGCGGAATGAGCAGTTCTTC.

The gene calls are TRBV2 and TRBJ1-1; D unresolved. Germline CDR1 SNHLY, CDR2 FYNNEI. V was pared by 1 base and J by 8 bases, with 11 bases between. The CDR3 consists of 13 residues. The CDR3 DNA follows: TGTGCCAGCAGTGAAGGTTTGGGAGAAGAAGCTTTCTTT. Encoded protein: CASSEGLGEEAFF.